Below, 26 T cell receptor beta chains from the same sample are listed, as sequenced in a study of cytotoxic CD8 clonotypes in ibrutinib-treated CLL. The repertoire was sequenced with immunoSEQ multiplex PCR; TCRdb's copy has only in-frame clones and lacks some. The sample lists 140,000 or so clones; roughly three quarters were seen once. This sample comprised PBMCs, obtained after 12 months of ibrutinib treatment. The origin of the receptors is a human donor with chronic lymphocytic leukemia.

This chain uses TRBV27 with TRBJ2-4, with TRBD2 identical over 15 bases. Looked up from germline, CDR1 is MNHEY and CDR2 is SMNVEV (reference sequence). The CDR3 runs 18 residues. With V trimmed by 6 bases and J by 2 bases, 8 bases remained unmatched. This CDR3 reads CASRGLAGGYGTKNIQYF. DNA for the CDR3: TGTGCCAGCAGGGGACTAGCGGGAGGTTACGGGACCAAAAACATTCAGTACTTC.

In its sample, this clone was seen once. V usage is TRBV5-4 and J usage is TRBJ2-3; 11 nucleotides line up with TRBD2. Trimming took 1 base from V and 1 from J; bases not matched to a gene: 5. Germline V CDR1 and CDR2: SGHNT, YYREEE (reference sequence). This CDR3 is 17 amino acids long. The CDR3 coding sequence is TGTGCCAGCAGCTTGACTAGCGGGAGTTACGGCACAGATACGCAGTATTTT. Protein product: CASSLTSGSYGTDTQYF.

The chain links TRBV28 to TRBJ2-2; D could derive from TRBD1 or TRBD2 (5 bases each). This CDR3 comprises 14 residues. The germline V gene has CDR1 MDHEN and CDR2 SYDVKM. Trimming shortened V by 3 bases and J by 7 bases, and 12 bases separated the two germline ends. For the CDR3, the DNA is TGTGCCAGCAGTTTCGGGGACCGGGGCGGGGAGCTGTTTTTT. Amino acids: CASSFGDRGGELFF.

The rearrangement links TRBV4-2 to TRBJ1-2, with no clear D. Per the germline V gene, CDR1 is LGHNA and CDR2 is YNFKEQ. V gave up 0 bases and J gave up 6 bases, with 8 bases separating them. The CDR3 has 13 residues. The CDR3 region has the DNA TGTGCCAGCAGCCAAGATCGAGCCAATGGCTACACCTTC. It yields the protein CASSQDRANGYTF.

The genes are TRBV4-3 and TRBJ1-1, with 7 bases identical to TRBD1. CDR1 LGHNA and CDR2 YSLEER come from the germline V gene. J gave up 6 bases and V 1 base, and 8 bases lay outside the gene matches. The CDR3 is 15 residues long. CDR3 region: CASSQGSTGLAEAFF. For the CDR3, the DNA is TGCGCCAGCAGCCAAGGCTCGACAGGGCTAGCTGAAGCTTTCTTT.

The V gene is TRBV19, the J gene TRBJ1-5; possible D gene TRBD1, 6 bases. This CDR3 region has 15 residues. Deletions cut 7 bases from V and 1 base from J, with 14 bases between. Germline lookup yields CDR1 LNHDA and CDR2 SQIVND (reference sequence). The CDR3 reads CASTLGRGSNQPQHF. CDR3 coding DNA: TGTGCCAGTACCCTGGGGAGGGGGAGCAATCAGCCCCAGCATTTT. The whole variable domain, filled in from reference TRBV19 and TRBJ1-5, reads DGGITQSPKYLFRKEGQNVTLSCEQNLNHDAMYWYRQDPGQGLRLIYYSQIVNDFQKGDIAEGYSVSREKKESFPLTVTSAQKNPTAFYLCASTLGRGSNQPQHFGDGTRLSIL.

V usage is TRBV7-9 and J usage is TRBJ1-5, with a weak D call TRBD1 (5 bases). The V end was cut by 1 base, the J end by 7 bases, with 8 bases between. Germline V gene sequence: CDR1 SEHNR, CDR2 FQNEAQ (reference sequence). The CDR3 has 13 residues. As DNA, the CDR3 is TGTGCCAGCAGCTTAGGAGGGGACCAGCCCCAGCATTTT. Encoded protein: CASSLGGDQPQHF.

CDR3 DNA sequence: TGTGCCAGCAGCTCAACTGACAGGATGGAGTTTAGGTACGGCAATCAGCCCCAGCATTTT. Translating it yields CASSSTDRMEFRYGNQPQHF. The chain joins TRBV28 to TRBJ1-5, with D perhaps TRBD1 (6 bases). The germline V and J ends were trimmed by 6 bases and 2 bases, with 29 bases remaining between them. This CDR3 is built from 20 residues. Germline V gives CDR1 MDHEN, CDR2 SYDVKM.

The V call is TRBV5-6, the J call TRBJ2-7; 9 bases line up with TRBD1. This CDR3 spans 14 amino acids. Losses at the gene ends were 0 bases for V and 3 bases for J; bases not matched to a gene: 1. CDR1 is SGHDT, CDR2 YYEEEE, per germline. The CDR3 spells CASSLGTGVYEQYF. The DNA for the CDR3 is TGTGCCAGCAGCTTGGGGACAGGGGTCTACGAGCAGTACTTC.

The rearrangement links TRBV11-2 to TRBJ2-1, with TRBD2 matching over 13 bases. CDR1 SGHAT and CDR2 FQNNGV come from the germline V gene. After removal of 4 bases from V and 10 bases from J, the junction contained 13 bases not matched to a gene. This CDR3 is 17 amino acids long. The CDR3 sequence is CASSSKRTSGGWSEQFF. Written as DNA, the CDR3 is TGTGCCAGCAGCTCAAAGAGGACTAGCGGGGGTTGGTCGGAGCAGTTCTTC.

This chain links TRBV27 with TRBJ2-1; 9 bases match TRBD2. Germline V CDR1 and CDR2: MNHEY, SMNVEV (reference sequence). The V segment lost 2 bases and the J segment 4 bases; nucleotides outside the gene matches: 0. The CDR3 has 14 residues. The CDR3: CASSLLAGYNEQFF. The CDR3, as DNA: TGTGCCAGCAGTTTACTAGCGGGGTACAATGAGCAGTTCTTC.

This clone was counted only a few times. The J gene is TRBJ1-1, the V gene TRBV6-1; D gene uncertain. The V end was cut by 2 bases, the J end by 1 base, with 8 bases between. The CDR3 has 14 amino acids. CDR1 and CDR2 from the germline V gene are MNHNS and SASEGT. This chain's CDR3 is CASSEFEANTEAFF. The CDR3 DNA follows: TGTGCCAGCAGTGAATTTGAGGCGAACACTGAAGCTTTCTTT.

V and J are TRBV25-1 and TRBJ1-1; TRBD1 matches at 11 bases. After removal of 6 bases from V and 3 bases from J, the junction contained 3 bases not matched to a gene. The CDR3 spans 14 residues. Germline V CDR1 and CDR2: MGHDK, SYGVNS. This CDR3 reads CASRRTGGYTEAFF. CDR3 sequence (DNA): TGTGCCAGCAGGCGGACAGGGGGCTACACTGAAGCTTTCTTT.

This chain links TRBV29-1 with TRBJ1-1; D uncertain. The V gene lost 2 bases and the J gene lost 7 bases, with 17 bases spanning the gap. CDR1 is SQVTM, CDR2 ANQGSEA, per germline. The CDR3 is made up of 14 amino acids. CDR3 amino acids: CSVERFATTFEAFF. The CDR3 DNA is TGCAGCGTTGAAAGGTTTGCCACAACCTTTGAAGCTTTCTTT.

This rearrangement joins TRBV4-3 to TRBJ2-7, with TRBD1 identical over 7 bases. This CDR3 has 15 amino acids. J lost 3 bases, V lost 0 bases, and 5 bases had no gene match. CDR1 is LGHNA, CDR2 YSLEER, per germline. CDR3 sequence (DNA): TGCGCCAGCAGCCAAGAGGGACAGCCCTTCTACGAGCAGTACTTC. Protein sequence: CASSQEGQPFYEQYF.

The table lists this clone with a count of one. Here the CDR3 reads CASSTLDRGGADTQYF. CDR3 sequence (DNA): TGTGCCAGTAGTACACTGGACAGGGGAGGGGCAGATACGCAGTATTTT. The chain joins TRBV19 to TRBJ2-3, with TRBD1 identical over 9 bases. CDR3 size: 16 residues. Germline V lookup: CDR1 LNHDA, CDR2 SQIVND (reference sequence). Trimming at V came to 4 bases and at J to 4 bases, leaving 9 bases not matched to a gene.

This sequence joins TRBV6-5 and TRBJ2-1, with 8 positions matching TRBD2. CDR3 length: 15 amino acids. Germline CDR1 reads MNHEY; CDR2 reads SVGAGI. V trimming: 5 bases; J trimming: 8 bases; junction bases outside the gene matches: 11. Written as DNA, the CDR3 is TGTGCCAGCAGTCTAGCGGGTGGCCAATACCATGAGCAGTTCTTC. Translating gives CASSLAGGQYHEQFF.

The gene calls are TRBV7-2 and TRBJ2-7, with 10 bases identical to TRBD1. The germline V gene encodes CDR1 SGHTA and CDR2 FQGNSA. The CDR3 is 15 residues long. Unmatched junction bases numbered 2, after V lost 0 bases and J lost 3 bases. The CDR3 nucleotides are TGTGCCAGCAGCTTAGCTGGACAGGGGGGCTACGAGCAGTACTTC. Its translation: CASSLAGQGGYEQYF.

This sequence joins TRBV6-5 and TRBJ2-7; 7 bases are a match to TRBD2. Losses at the gene ends were 6 bases for V and 3 bases for J; bases not matched to a gene: 5. The CDR3 covers 13 residues. Looked up from germline, CDR1 is MNHEY and CDR2 is SVGAGI. Here the CDR3 DNA reads TGTGCCAGCAGCCGGGACTACAGCTACGAGCAGTACTTC. It specifies CASSRDYSYEQYF.

This clone turned up a few times. V is TRBV9 and J is TRBJ1-2; 8 bases fit TRBD1. CDR1 and CDR2 from the germline V gene are SGDLS and YYNGEE. The CDR3 is 14 amino acids. V lost 3 bases, J lost 7 bases, and 8 bases stayed unmatched. The CDR3 region has the DNA TGTGCCAGCAGCGCAGAACCCGGGACAGGTGGCTACACCTTC. It codes for CASSAEPGTGGYTF.

The V gene is TRBV6-5, the J gene TRBJ2-2, with D unresolved. The germline V gene encodes CDR1 MNHEY and CDR2 SVGAGI. Trimming cost V 6 bases and J 6 bases, with 11 bases left between them. The CDR3 covers 13 residues. The CDR3 loop reads CASRLIRAGELFF. CDR3 DNA sequence: TGTGCCAGCAGACTGATAAGGGCCGGGGAGCTGTTTTTT.

The rearrangement uses TRBV6-5 and TRBJ1-2, with D hard to call. This CDR3 is 12 amino acids long. Trimming left V 6 bases short and J 8 bases short, with 13 bases between. The V gene's germline CDR1 is MNHEY and CDR2 SVGAGI. The CDR3 protein is CASSKLVGGYTF. The CDR3 DNA is TGTGCCAGCAGCAAGTTAGTAGGGGGCTACACCTTC.

The V call is TRBV6-1, the J call TRBJ2-7; the D gene could be TRBD1 or TRBD2 (5 bases each). The CDR3 consists of 13 residues. V lost 3 bases, J lost 7 bases, and 13 bases lay in between. CDR1 and CDR2 from the germline V gene are MNHNS and SASEGT. The CDR3 loop reads CASSEVFGTEQYF. The DNA of the CDR3 is TGTGCCAGCAGTGAGGTGTTTGGGACGGAGCAGTACTTC.

This clone was picked up one time. The V and J genes are TRBV7-9 and TRBJ2-3; 15 bases agree with TRBD2. In germline, CDR1 is SEHNR, CDR2 FQNEAQ (reference sequence). V lost 5 bases, J lost 5 bases, and 5 bases stayed unmatched. The CDR3 contains 16 residues. The CDR3: CASSPGLAGGIDTQYF. CDR3 nucleotides: TGTGCCAGCAGCCCGGGACTAGCGGGAGGTATAGATACGCAGTATTTT.

This clone was recorded only once. The V and J genes are TRBV2 and TRBJ2-7; weak D call: TRBD2 (5 bases). The length of the CDR3 is 14 residues. CDR1 is SNHLY, CDR2 FYNNEI, per germline. With 7 bases removed from V and 1 base from J, the gap between germline ends came to 14 bases. CDR3 loop: CASTFGMRSYEQYF. For the CDR3, the DNA is TGTGCCAGCACGTTCGGGATGCGATCCTACGAGCAGTACTTC.

This chain links TRBV6-1 with TRBJ1-4; D gene unclear. Trimming pared 6 bases from V and 10 bases from J, leaving 18 bases between. There are 14 residues in the CDR3. The germline CDR1 and CDR2 sequences are MNHNS and SASEGT. The CDR3 loop is CASSPGWAIGKLFF. CDR3 DNA: TGTGCCAGCAGCCCAGGTTGGGCGATAGGAAAACTGTTTTTT.